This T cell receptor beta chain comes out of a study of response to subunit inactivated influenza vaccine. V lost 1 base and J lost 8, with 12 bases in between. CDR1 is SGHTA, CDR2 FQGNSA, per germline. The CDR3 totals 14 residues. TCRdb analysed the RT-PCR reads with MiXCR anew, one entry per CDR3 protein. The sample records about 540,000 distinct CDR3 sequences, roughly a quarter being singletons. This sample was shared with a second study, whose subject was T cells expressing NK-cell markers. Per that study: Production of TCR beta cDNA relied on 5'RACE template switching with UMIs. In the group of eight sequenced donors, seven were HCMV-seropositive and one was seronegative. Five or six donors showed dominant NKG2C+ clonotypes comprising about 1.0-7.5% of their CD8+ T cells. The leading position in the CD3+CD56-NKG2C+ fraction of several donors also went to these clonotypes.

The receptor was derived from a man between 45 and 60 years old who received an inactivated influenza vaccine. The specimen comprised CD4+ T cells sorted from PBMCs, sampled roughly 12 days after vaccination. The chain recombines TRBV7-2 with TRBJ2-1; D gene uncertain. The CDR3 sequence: CASSLGLIVDEQFF. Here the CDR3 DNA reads TGTGCCAGCAGCTTAGGACTGATCGTCGATGAGCAGTTCTTC.